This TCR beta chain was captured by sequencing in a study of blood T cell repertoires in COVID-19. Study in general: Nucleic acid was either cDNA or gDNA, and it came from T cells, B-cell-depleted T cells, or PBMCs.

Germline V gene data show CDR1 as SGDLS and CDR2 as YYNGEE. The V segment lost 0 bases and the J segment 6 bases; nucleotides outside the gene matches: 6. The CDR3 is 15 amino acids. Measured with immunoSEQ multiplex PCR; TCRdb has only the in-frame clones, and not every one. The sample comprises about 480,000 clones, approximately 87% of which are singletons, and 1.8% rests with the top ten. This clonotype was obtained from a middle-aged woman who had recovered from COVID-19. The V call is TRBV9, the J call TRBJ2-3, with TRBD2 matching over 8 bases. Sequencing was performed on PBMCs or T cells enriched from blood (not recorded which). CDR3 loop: CASSVDLAGLDTQYF. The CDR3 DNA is TGTGCCAGCAGCGTAGATTTAGCGGGATTGGATACGCAGTATTTT.